Presented here are 20 T cell receptor beta chains from one specimen sequenced in a study of a mutant IDH1 vaccine in newly diagnosed glioma. The time point: baseline, week 1 (first vaccination visit). The treatment here: pre-vaccination baseline after standard-of-care therapy. Data came from immunoSEQ multiplex PCR; TCRdb stores just in-frame clones and leaves some out. The top ten hold 0.95% to 1.5% of the sample, which has under 25,000 clones, approximately 93% seen once. The specimen comprised PBMCs, sampled from a glioma patient treated with radiotherapy, temozolomide or both. These receptors all stem from a man between 35 and 55 years old with glioma.

This clone was observed once. The chain employs TRBV29-1 and TRBJ1-6; D gene ambiguous. The CDR3 runs 13 residues. Germline V CDR1 and CDR2: SQVTM, ANQGSEA. V lost 6 bases, J lost 7 bases, and 13 bases lay in between. This chain's CDR3 is CSVRVIENSPLHF. The CDR3 region has the DNA TGCAGCGTGAGGGTTATAGAGAATTCACCCCTCCACTTT. The variable domain in full, completed from reference TRBV29-1 and TRBJ1-6, reads SAVISQKPSRDICQRGTSLTIQCQVDSQVTMMFWYRQQPGQSLTLIATANQGSEATYESGFVIDKFPISRPNLTFSTLTVSNMSPEDSSIYLCSVRVIENSPLHFGNGTRLTVT.

The CDR3 DNA reads TGTGCCAGCAGCCAAACAGGGCTACACGAGCAGTACTTC. It yields the protein CASSQTGLHEQYF. The J gene is TRBJ2-7, the V gene TRBV6-5; D perhaps matches TRBD1 (6 bases). The CDR3 totals 13 residues. From germline, CDR1 is MNHEY and CDR2 SVGAGI. V gave up 6 bases and J gave up 5 bases, with 14 bases separating them.

The chain carries TRBV15 and TRBJ2-3, with D unclear. With 1 base removed from V and 6 bases from J, the gap between germline ends came to 11 bases. Per germline, CDR1 LNHNV and CDR2 YYDKDF (reference sequence). The CDR3 spans 14 residues. CDR3 in amino acids: CATSRAALVDTQYF. DNA of the CDR3: TGTGCCACCAGCAGAGCCGCCCTGGTGGATACGCAGTATTTT.

This chain links TRBV25-1 with TRBJ1-1; D remains unclear. The CDR3 consists of 13 residues. The V and J ends lost 2 bases and 4 bases respectively, with 8 bases between them. Germline V gives CDR1 MGHDK, CDR2 SYGVNS. The CDR3 coding sequence is TGTGCCAGCAGTGAACCCCCTGGCACTGAAGCTTTCTTT. Protein product: CASSEPPGTEAFF.

This clone was found once. J is TRBJ1-5 and V is TRBV7-2; D possibly corresponds to TRBD1 (5 bases). V gave up 2 bases and J gave up 4 bases, with 12 bases separating them. The CDR3 covers 15 residues. Germline values: CDR1 SGHTA, CDR2 FQGNSA. The DNA for the CDR3 is TGTGCCAGCAGCTTAAGGGCGGGGGGGAATCAGCCCCAGCATTTT. Its translation: CASSLRAGGNQPQHF.

This chain connects TRBV4-1 to TRBJ2-7, with D perhaps given as TRBD1 or TRBD2 (5 bases each). This CDR3 is 15 amino acids long. V was shortened by 1 base and J by 8 bases, with 18 bases between the two germline ends. Germline V gene data show CDR1 as MGHRA and CDR2 as YSYEKL. CDR3 nucleotide sequence: TGCGCCAGCAGCCAAGTTGGGGACGGATCCCAAAAGCAGTACTTC. This sequence encodes CASSQVGDGSQKQYF.

This chain links TRBV7-8 with TRBJ1-1; D perhaps matches TRBD1 (6 bases). V gave up 5 bases and J gave up 3 bases, with 16 bases separating them. The germline V gene has CDR1 SGHVS and CDR2 FQNEAQ. The CDR3 length is 15 residues. The CDR3 nucleotides read TGTGCCAGCAGCCCACCCAGGGGCAGGGACACTGAAGCTTTCTTT. Its translation: CASSPPRGRDTEAFF.

This clone has a single count. The J gene is TRBJ2-7, the V gene TRBV27; D is ambiguous. The V and J ends lost 0 bases and 5 bases respectively, with 5 bases between them. The CDR3 is made up of 12 amino acids. CDR1 is MNHEY, CDR2 SMNVEV, per germline (reference sequence). Written as DNA, the CDR3 is TGTGCCAGCAGTTTATCGCAGAACGAGCAGTACTTC. Translated: CASSLSQNEQYF.

CDR3 sequence: CASSVSAGAFSSYNEQFF. CDR3 bases: TGTGCCAGCAGCGTATCGGCGGGGGCCTTTAGCTCCTACAATGAGCAGTTCTTC. The rearrangement joins TRBV9 to TRBJ2-1; D is perhaps TRBD2 (7 bases). CDR3 length: 18 residues. Trimming took off 1 base at V and 0 bases at J, with 17 bases between the two ends. CDR1 is SGDLS and CDR2 is YYNGEE in the germline V gene.

This chain connects TRBV7-9 to TRBJ1-2; no clear D gene. This CDR3 has 12 residues. Germline lookup yields CDR1 SEHNR and CDR2 FQNEAQ (reference sequence). V dropped 1 base and J dropped 6 bases, with 6 bases sitting between them. CDR3 amino acids: CASSLESDGYTF. DNA of the CDR3: TGTGCCAGCAGCTTAGAATCGGATGGCTACACCTTC.

V usage is TRBV5-1 and J usage is TRBJ1-3; 8 bases line up with TRBD1. The CDR3 runs 16 residues. Losses at the gene ends were 5 bases for V and 3 bases for J; bases not matched to a gene: 10. CDR1 and CDR2 (germline): SGHRS, YFSETQ. In nucleotides, the CDR3 is TGCGCCAGCAGGCCTGATGACAGGGGAGGTGGAAACACCATATATTTT. Amino acid sequence: CASRPDDRGGGNTIYF.

The CDR3 coding sequence is TGTGCCAGCAGCCCCCCGGGACAGGGCACTGAAGCTTTCTTT. It specifies CASSPPGQGTEAFF. The rearrangement uses TRBV14 and TRBJ1-1; 9 bases match TRBD1. The CDR3 totals 14 residues. Per germline, CDR1 SGHDN and CDR2 FVKESK. Trimming at V came to 4 bases and at J to 4 bases, leaving 4 bases not matched to a gene.

This rearrangement joins TRBV19 to TRBJ2-3, with 12 bases identical to TRBD2. Germline loops: CDR1 LNHDA, CDR2 SQIVND (reference sequence). V shed 3 bases, J shed 5 bases, and the junction held 6 bases outside the gene matches. The length of the CDR3 is 16 residues. The CDR3 protein is CASSITSGGIRDTQYF. In DNA form, the CDR3 reads TGTGCCAGTAGTATCACTAGCGGGGGGATCAGAGATACGCAGTATTTT.

The chain employs TRBV6-5 and TRBJ1-1, with D uncertain. Germline V gene lookup returns CDR1 MNHEY and CDR2 SVGAGI. The CDR3 is 14 amino acids. V lost 0 bases, J lost 1 base, and 6 bases lay in between. The CDR3: CASSYSKGNTEAFF. In nucleotides, the CDR3 is TGTGCCAGCAGTTACTCGAAAGGGAACACTGAAGCTTTCTTT.

The genes are TRBV5-1 and TRBJ1-2, with TRBD1 matching over 10 bases. With 3 bases clipped from V and 2 bases from J, the junction kept 13 bases outside the gene matches. Per germline, CDR1 SGHRS and CDR2 YFSETQ. This CDR3 comprises 18 residues. CDR3 bases: TGCGCCAGCAGCTCACGACAAACCATGGGACAGGGGAACTATGGCTACACCTTC. Amino acid sequence: CASSSRQTMGQGNYGYTF.

The rearrangement links TRBV29-1 to TRBJ2-7; TRBD2 matches at 9 bases. V gave up 7 bases and J gave up 6 bases; unmatched junction bases: 10. The germline V gene has CDR1 SQVTM and CDR2 ANQGSEA. The CDR3 is 13 amino acids. CDR3 bases: TGCAGCGCTCTAATTTCACTAGCGGGCGAGCAGTACTTC. Protein product: CSALISLAGEQYF.

This clone was counted a single time. The V and J genes are TRBV7-9 and TRBJ2-3, with D uncertain. CDR3 length equals 12 residues. With 5 bases removed from V and 6 bases from J, the gap between germline ends came to 9 bases. Germline CDR1 is SEHNR and CDR2 is FQNEAQ (reference sequence). The CDR3 region has the DNA TGTGCCAGCAGCCTCCTGGGGGATACGCAGTATTTT. Amino acids: CASSLLGDTQYF. The variable domain in full, completed from reference TRBV7-9 and TRBJ2-3, reads DTGVSQNPRHKITKRGQNVTFRCDPISEHNRLYWYRQTLGQGPEFLTYFQNEAQLEKSRLLSDRFSAERPKGSFSTLEIQRTEQGDSAMYLCASSLLGDTQYFGPGTRLTVL.

This chain uses TRBV4-1 with TRBJ2-3; no reliable D call. V lost 0 bases to trimming and J lost 2 bases, with 9 bases between them. The germline V gene has CDR1 MGHRA and CDR2 YSYEKL. The CDR3 is made up of 15 amino acids. CDR3 sequence (DNA): TGCGCCAGCAGCCAAGATCCAGGCGCCACAGATACGCAGTATTTT. This gives the protein CASSQDPGATDTQYF.

This clone was seen only once. This CDR3 reads CSVESAGLLGTQYF. The CDR3 bases are TGCAGCGTTGAGTCAGCGGGCCTTTTGGGGACCCAGTACTTC. The chain uses TRBV29-1 and TRBJ2-5; D may be TRBD2 (6 bases). V shed 3 bases and J shed 7 bases, with 18 bases lying between them. Germline CDR1 and CDR2: SQVTM and ANQGSEA. The CDR3 is 14 amino acids.

The CDR3: CASSGVGAGLTYEQYF. In DNA, the CDR3 is TGCGCCAGCAGTGGGGTTGGGGCGGGCCTAACCTACGAGCAGTACTTC. The chain has TRBV23-1 and TRBJ2-7; D may match TRBD1 or TRBD2 (5 bases each). TRBV23-1 is given ORF status, its function remaining uncertain. V dropped 5 bases and J dropped 2 bases, with 19 bases sitting between them. The CDR3 is 16 residues long.